This T cell receptor (beta chain) was retrieved from a study of OX40 agonist ivuxolimab in advanced cancers. Study information: Dose-escalation patients suffered from hepatocellular carcinoma, melanoma, renal cell or head and neck cancer. General study findings and limits: At 0.1 to 3.0 mg/kg, CD4+ and CD8+ blood T cells expanded clonally by week 6.

Exclusion applied to patients with autoimmune disease history or systemic immunosuppression. Profiled with immunoSEQ multiplex PCR; TCRdb holds only in-frame clones, not every one. Here the sample spans some 42,000 clones, 87% being singletons. This CDR3 spans 11 amino acids. V dropped 6 bases and J dropped 3 bases, with 6 bases sitting between them. Germline CDR1 reads MDHEN; CDR2 reads SYDVKM. About this clone: No antigen is known for it.

The chain has TRBV28 and TRBJ2-7; TRBD2 might be the D (5 bases). The sequencing used CD4+ or CD8+ T cells sorted from blood, collected in a trial of the OX40 agonist ivuxolimab. The receptor was isolated from an adult with an advanced solid tumor such as melanoma, head and neck, liver or kidney cancer. Here the CDR3 DNA reads TGTGCCAGCAGGGACTTCTACGAGCAGTACTTC. This codes for CASRDFYEQYF.